Listed here is a single T cell receptor (beta chain). These data are taken from a study of blood T cell repertoires in COVID-19. The CDR3 length is 16 residues. V was pared by 3 bases and J by 2 bases, with 15 bases between. Germline CDR1 is SGHRS and CDR2 is YFSETQ. Generated by immunoSEQ multiplex PCR, the TCRdb table keeps only in-frame clones and is missing some. The table has about 75,000 clones, 88% seen once; the top ten hold about 9%. The chain recombines TRBV5-1 with TRBJ1-5; D uncertain. The sample comprised peripheral blood. The TCR sequence derives from a human donor in a cohort sampled during active COVID-19. This CDR3 is CASSSTPGGGNQPQHF. CDR3 DNA sequence: TGCGCCAGCAGCTCTACCCCCGGCGGAGGCAATCAGCCCCAGCATTTT.